This is a list of T cell receptor beta chains from one sample in a study of radiotherapy plus CTLA-4 blockade in lung cancer. This table comes from immunoSEQ multiplex PCR, and its TCRdb copy is limited to in-frame clones, with some not included. The sample yields about 51,000 clones, about 85% seen once. The sequencing here drew on peripheral blood, taken from a patient treated with radiotherapy plus ipilimumab. These receptors all stem from a human donor with non-small cell lung cancer who had a complete response to radiotherapy plus ipilimumab. CDR3s include the opening cysteine and the closing phenylalanine or tryptophan. D genes are given only for firm matches. Size tells how often a clone was seen (once, few, many) or the class of an expanded clone, and some rows leave it out.

cdr3_nt: TGTGCCAGTAGTATCTACTACACTAGCGGGGCGTCCTACGAGCAGTACTTC
cdr3_aa: CASSIYYTSGASYEQYF
v_call: TRBV19
clone_size: once
j_call: TRBJ2-7
d_call: TRBD2

cdr3_nt: TGCGCCAGCAGCCAAGATAGTGGGGGGTGGTGGCCCCAGCATTTT
cdr3_aa: CASSQDSGGWWPQHF
v_call: TRBV4-3
clone_size: .
j_call: TRBJ1-5
d_call: .

cdr3_nt: TGCGCCAGCAGCCAAAATGGTGCAGGGAGGACTGAAGCTTTCTTT
cdr3_aa: CASSQNGAGRTEAFF
v_call: TRBV4-3
clone_size: .
j_call: TRBJ1-1
d_call: .

cdr3_nt: TGCGCCAGCAGCCAGCGGGGGATTTCTCAGCCCCAGCATTTT
cdr3_aa: CASSQRGISQPQHF
v_call: TRBV4-1
clone_size: .
j_call: TRBJ1-5
d_call: .

cdr3_nt: TGCGCCAGCAGCAAAGCAGGGTCCGGGGCCAACGTCCTGACTTTC
cdr3_aa: CASSKAGSGANVLTF
v_call: TRBV4-3
clone_size: few
j_call: TRBJ2-6
d_call: .

cdr3_nt: TGTGCCAGCAGCTTAGAGAACCCTAGCCTCAGGGGCAATGAGCAGTTCTTC
cdr3_aa: CASSLENPSLRGNEQFF
v_call: TRBV7-8
clone_size: .
j_call: TRBJ2-1
d_call: .

cdr3_nt: TGCGCCAGCAGCCAAGATACGTGGGGACTAGTGGCCGATACGCAGTATTTT
cdr3_aa: CASSQDTWGLVADTQYF
v_call: TRBV4-1
clone_size: .
j_call: TRBJ2-3
d_call: TRBD2

cdr3_nt: TGCGCCAGCAGCTCGGAAATGAGGGACAGTTCTATGAACACTGAAGCTTTCTTT
cdr3_aa: CASSSEMRDSSMNTEAFF
v_call: TRBV5-1
clone_size: once
j_call: TRBJ1-1
d_call: TRBD1

cdr3_nt: TGTGCCATCGGCGGCTTAGCGGGAGCTGGGGCCAACGTCCTGACTTTC
cdr3_aa: CAIGGLAGAGANVLTF
v_call: TRBV10-3
clone_size: .
j_call: TRBJ2-6
d_call: TRBD2

cdr3_nt: TGTGCCAGCGCCCCAGGGGACAGGGACTACGAGCAGTACTTC
cdr3_aa: CASAPGDRDYEQYF
v_call: TRBV7-8
clone_size: .
j_call: TRBJ2-7
d_call: TRBD1

cdr3_nt: TGTGCCTGGAGCAGCGGATGGGGAGGCGAGCAGTACTTC
cdr3_aa: CAWSSGWGGEQYF
v_call: TRBV30
clone_size: medium-sized
j_call: TRBJ2-7
d_call: .

cdr3_nt: TGTGCCAGCAGTGAATGGGGGCTGGGAAACACTGAAGCTTTCTTT
cdr3_aa: CASSEWGLGNTEAFF
v_call: TRBV6-1
clone_size: .
j_call: TRBJ1-1
d_call: .

cdr3_nt: TGTGCCAGCTCATCCAGTTGGGGCGACACTGAAGCTTTCTTT
cdr3_aa: CASSSSWGDTEAFF
v_call: TRBV18
clone_size: .
j_call: TRBJ1-1
d_call: .

cdr3_nt: TGTGCCAGCAGTTTCGACAGGGGGGGCAATCAGCCCCAGCATTTT
cdr3_aa: CASSFDRGGNQPQHF
v_call: TRBV2
clone_size: .
j_call: TRBJ1-5
d_call: TRBD1

cdr3_nt: TGTGCCAGCAGCCACACCTTCTGGACTAGCCTTAGCACAGATACGCAGTATTTT
cdr3_aa: CASSHTFWTSLSTDTQYF
v_call: TRBV14
clone_size: once
j_call: TRBJ2-3
d_call: TRBD2

cdr3_nt: TGTGCCAGCTCACCCGGGACTAGCGGGGGATGGTTGGATTACGAGCAGTACTTC
cdr3_aa: CASSPGTSGGWLDYEQYF
v_call: TRBV18
clone_size: .
j_call: TRBJ2-7
d_call: TRBD2

cdr3_nt: TGCAGCGTTGTCTTAGGGGCCGAGCAGTACTTC
cdr3_aa: CSVVLGAEQYF
v_call: TRBV29-1
clone_size: .
j_call: TRBJ2-7
d_call: .

cdr3_nt: TGCGCCAGCAGCTTGGGGCTAGCGGGGAGCTCCTACGAGCAGTACTTC
cdr3_aa: CASSLGLAGSSYEQYF
v_call: TRBV5-1
clone_size: .
j_call: TRBJ2-7
d_call: TRBD2

cdr3_nt: TGTGCCAGCAGTTACAGGGGATTTTACGCGCAGTACTTC
cdr3_aa: CASSYRGFYAQYF
v_call: TRBV27
clone_size: .
j_call: TRBJ2-7
d_call: TRBD1

cdr3_nt: TGTGCCAGCAGCTTAGGAAGGGGTACCTATGGCTACACCTTC
cdr3_aa: CASSLGRGTYGYTF
v_call: TRBV7-2
clone_size: .
j_call: TRBJ1-2
d_call: .

cdr3_nt: TGTGCCAGCAGTTACTCGGGTCAGGGGAAAGAGACCCAGTACTTC
cdr3_aa: CASSYSGQGKETQYF
v_call: TRBV6-6
clone_size: .
j_call: TRBJ2-5
d_call: .

cdr3_nt: TGCGCCAGCAGCCAACTACCGACAGGGTACAATCAGCCCCAGCATTTT
cdr3_aa: CASSQLPTGYNQPQHF
v_call: TRBV4-1
clone_size: .
j_call: TRBJ1-5
d_call: TRBD1

cdr3_nt: TGTGCCAGCTCACCCAGGGGGCAGGAGCAGTTCTTC
cdr3_aa: CASSPRGQEQFF
v_call: TRBV18
clone_size: .
j_call: TRBJ2-1
d_call: TRBD1

cdr3_nt: TGCAGCGCCCCCGGGACACTTTCAGAGACCCAGTACTTC
cdr3_aa: CSAPGTLSETQYF
v_call: TRBV29-1
clone_size: .
j_call: TRBJ2-5
d_call: .

cdr3_nt: TGTGCCAGCAGCTTGGGGGGGAGTGGGACATTAAGAGAGACCCAGTACTTC
cdr3_aa: CASSLGGSGTLRETQYF
v_call: TRBV5-4
clone_size: .
j_call: TRBJ2-5
d_call: .

cdr3_nt: TGTGCCAGCAGCTTGGGGACAGGGGGCGACGGTGGCTACACCTTC
cdr3_aa: CASSLGTGGDGGYTF
v_call: TRBV5-5
clone_size: few
j_call: TRBJ1-2
d_call: TRBD1

cdr3_nt: TGTGCCAGCAGCGTACAGGGCTCTAACTATGGCTACACCTTC
cdr3_aa: CASSVQGSNYGYTF
v_call: TRBV9
clone_size: .
j_call: TRBJ1-2
d_call: .

cdr3_nt: TGTGCCAGTAGTCCGCGACTAGCGGAGCAGTTCTTC
cdr3_aa: CASSPRLAEQFF
v_call: TRBV19
clone_size: .
j_call: TRBJ2-1
d_call: TRBD2

cdr3_nt: TGTGCCAGCTCACCTACAGGGGGGAGTTCACCCCTCCACTTT
cdr3_aa: CASSPTGGSSPLHF
v_call: TRBV18
clone_size: .
j_call: TRBJ1-6
d_call: TRBD1

cdr3_nt: TGTGCCAGTAGCCTCAGGACAGGGGGCTGGGAGACCCAGTACTTC
cdr3_aa: CASSLRTGGWETQYF
v_call: TRBV19
clone_size: .
j_call: TRBJ2-5
d_call: TRBD1

cdr3_nt: TGTGCCAGCTCACTTCCGGGACAAATCAATGAGCAGTTCTTC
cdr3_aa: CASSLPGQINEQFF
v_call: TRBV18
clone_size: .
j_call: TRBJ2-1
d_call: .